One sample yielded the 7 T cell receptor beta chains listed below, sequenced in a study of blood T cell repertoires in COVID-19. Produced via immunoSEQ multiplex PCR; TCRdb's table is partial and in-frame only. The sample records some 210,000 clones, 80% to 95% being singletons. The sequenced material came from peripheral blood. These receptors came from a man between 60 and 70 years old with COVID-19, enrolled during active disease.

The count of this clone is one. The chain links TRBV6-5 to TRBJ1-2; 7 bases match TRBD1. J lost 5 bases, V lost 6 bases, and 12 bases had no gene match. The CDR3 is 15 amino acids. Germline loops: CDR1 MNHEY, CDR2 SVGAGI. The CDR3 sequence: CASSNERDRVYGYTF. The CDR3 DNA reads TGTGCCAGCAGCAACGAACGGGACAGAGTATATGGCTACACCTTC.

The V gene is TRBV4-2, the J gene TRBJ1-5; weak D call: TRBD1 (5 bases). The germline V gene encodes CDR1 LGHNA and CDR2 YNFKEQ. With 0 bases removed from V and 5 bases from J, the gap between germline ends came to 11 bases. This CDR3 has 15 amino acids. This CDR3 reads CASSQDWQGHQPQHF. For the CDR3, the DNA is TGTGCCAGCAGCCAAGATTGGCAGGGTCATCAGCCCCAGCATTTT.

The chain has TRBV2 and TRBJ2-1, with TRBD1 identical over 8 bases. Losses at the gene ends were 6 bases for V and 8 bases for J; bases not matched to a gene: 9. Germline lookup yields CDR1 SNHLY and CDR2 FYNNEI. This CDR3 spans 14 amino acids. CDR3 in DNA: TGTGCCAGCAGGGACCGGACAGGGATCGATGAGCAGTTCTTC. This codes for CASRDRTGIDEQFF.

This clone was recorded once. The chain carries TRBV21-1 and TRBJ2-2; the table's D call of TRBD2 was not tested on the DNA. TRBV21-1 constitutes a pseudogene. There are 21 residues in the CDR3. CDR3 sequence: CASSNYPLGRDLFCATGELFF. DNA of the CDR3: TGTGCCAGCAGCAACTACCCTTTGGGGAGGGATCTATTTTGCGCGACCGGGGAGCTGTTTTTT.

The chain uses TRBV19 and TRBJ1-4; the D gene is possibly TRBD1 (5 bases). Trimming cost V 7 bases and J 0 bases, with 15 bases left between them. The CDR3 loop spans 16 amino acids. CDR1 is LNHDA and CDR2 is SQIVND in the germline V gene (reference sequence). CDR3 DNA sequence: TGTGCCAGTAACTTTCAGGGAGGAGCAACTAATGAAAAACTGTTTTTT. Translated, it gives CASNFQGGATNEKLFF.

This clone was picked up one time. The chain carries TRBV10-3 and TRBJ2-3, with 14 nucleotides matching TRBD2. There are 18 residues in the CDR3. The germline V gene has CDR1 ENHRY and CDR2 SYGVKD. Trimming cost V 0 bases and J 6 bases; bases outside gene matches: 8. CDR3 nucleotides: TGTGCCATCAGTGAGTCGGGGACTAGCGGGGGCCCACCGGATACGCAGTATTTT. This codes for CAISESGTSGGPPDTQYF.

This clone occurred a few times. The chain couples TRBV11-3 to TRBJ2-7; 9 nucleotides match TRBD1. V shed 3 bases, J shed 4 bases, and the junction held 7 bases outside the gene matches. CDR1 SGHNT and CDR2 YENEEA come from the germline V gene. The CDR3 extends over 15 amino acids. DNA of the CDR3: TGTGCCAGCAGCTTCCTACCCGGGACAGGGTACGAGCAGTACTTC. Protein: CASSFLPGTGYEQYF. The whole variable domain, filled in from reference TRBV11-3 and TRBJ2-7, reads EAGVVQSPRYKIIEKKQPVAFWCNPISGHNTLYWYLQNLGQGPELLIRYENEEAVDDSQLPKDRFSAERLKGVDSTLKIQPAELGDSAVYLCASSFLPGTGYEQYFGPGTRLTVT.